The 27 T cell receptor beta chains below come from one sample, sequenced in a study of blood T cell repertoires in COVID-19. The method was immunoSEQ multiplex PCR; TCRdb's version includes in-frame clones alone and lacks a portion of them. Altogether some 490,000 clones are present, about 88% being singletons, with the ten largest covering just over 8%. Sequenced material: PBMCs or T cells enriched from blood (not recorded which). The receptors stem from a woman aged 60-70 years who had recovered from COVID-19.

The chain links TRBV5-4 to TRBJ1-1; TRBD1 aligns across 9 bases. Per the germline V gene, CDR1 is SGHNT and CDR2 is YYREEE (reference sequence). Trimming cost V 3 bases and J 6 bases; bases outside gene matches: 9. The CDR3 is 15 residues long. The CDR3 DNA reads as TGTGCCAGCAGCTCAAGGGACAGGGACTTTCCTGAAGCTTTCTTT. The encoded protein is CASSSRDRDFPEAFF.

This chain joins TRBV2 and TRBJ1-3, with a weak D call TRBD1 (6 bases). Germline-derived CDR1 and CDR2 are SNHLY and FYNNEI. The V end lost 5 bases, the J end lost 0 bases, and 14 bases lay between the germline ends. This CDR3 is built from 16 residues. The CDR3 DNA follows: TGTGCCAGCAGTCCCCGACAGGCGCGCTCTGGAAACACCATATATTTT. Its protein is CASSPRQARSGNTIYF.

This clone has just one count. V gene TRBV18 combines with J gene TRBJ1-5; D possibly corresponds to TRBD1 (5 bases). This CDR3 is built from 15 residues. CDR1 KGHSH and CDR2 LQKENI come from the germline V gene. V lost 3 bases to trimming and J lost 0 bases, with 9 bases between them. CDR3 bases: TGTGCCAGCTCACCCGACAGTTATAGCAATCAGCCCCAGCATTTT. Translated, it gives CASSPDSYSNQPQHF.

The rearrangement joins TRBV2 to TRBJ1-2; 10 nucleotides match TRBD1. This CDR3 has 16 residues. V lost 3 bases and J lost 7; bases outside the gene matches: 11. Germline lookup yields CDR1 SNHLY and CDR2 FYNNEI. The CDR3 reads CASSDLLTGGGFGYTF. Written as DNA, the CDR3 is TGTGCCAGCAGTGATCTTCTGACAGGGGGCGGCTTTGGCTACACCTTC.

The J gene is TRBJ1-1, the V gene TRBV12-3 or TRBV12-4, with D hard to call. The CDR3 runs to 13 residues. Trimming removed 0 bases from V and 8 bases from J, with 10 bases in between. This CDR3 reads CASSLALTEEAFF. DNA of the CDR3: TGTGCCAGCAGTTTAGCGCTAACAGAGGAAGCTTTCTTT.

The gene calls are TRBV12-5 and TRBJ2-7, with TRBD1 matching over 7 bases. This CDR3 region has 17 residues. Trimming at V came to 2 bases and at J to 4 bases, leaving 14 bases not matched to a gene. Germline V CDR1 and CDR2: LGHNT, FRNRAP. DNA for the CDR3: TGTGCTAGTGGTTTGTCTATTCCCCGGGACAGCCGGTACGAGCAGTACGTC. This codes for CASGLSIPRDSRYEQYV.

The gene calls are TRBV5-8 and TRBJ2-6; 8 positions match TRBD1. V shed 3 bases, J shed 2 bases, and the junction held 7 bases outside the gene matches. Per the germline V gene, CDR1 is SGHTS and CDR2 is YDEGEE. This CDR3 region has 17 residues. CDR3 sequence: CASSYRRTGTGANVLTF. The CDR3 DNA follows: TGTGCCAGCAGCTACCGCAGGACAGGGACTGGGGCCAACGTCCTGACTTTC.

The J gene is TRBJ2-1, the V gene TRBV18; 8 nucleotides line up with TRBD1. Germline CDR1 is KGHSH and CDR2 is LQKENI. V gave up 4 bases and J gave up 3 bases; unmatched junction bases: 8. The CDR3 spans 16 residues. CDR3 sequence (DNA): TGTGCCAGCTCACAATTGGACAGGGCCCTCTACAATGAGCAGTTCTTC. Protein product: CASSQLDRALYNEQFF.

The rearrangement links TRBV9 to TRBJ1-4; D unresolved. V lost 4 bases to trimming and J lost 5 bases, with 12 bases between them. The length of the CDR3 is 14 residues. Germline V CDR1 and CDR2: SGDLS, YYNGEE. CDR3 sequence: CASSSSWENEKLFF. The DNA of the CDR3 is TGTGCCAGCAGCTCCTCGTGGGAGAATGAAAAACTGTTTTTT.

This sequence joins TRBV6-4 and TRBJ2-7; possibly TRBD2 for D (6 bases). Germline CDR1 MRHNA, CDR2 SNTAGT. The CDR3 is made up of 17 amino acids. Trimming removed 1 base at V and 3 bases at J, with 19 bases between. The CDR3 sequence: CASSDFRAGRLRYEQYV. CDR3 in DNA: TGTGCCAGCAGTGACTTTAGGGCAGGGAGGTTGCGCTACGAGCAGTACGTC.

The chain is built from TRBV2 and TRBJ2-2, with D hard to call. V lost 5 bases and J lost 5, with 6 bases in between. CDR1 is SNHLY, CDR2 FYNNEI, per germline. The CDR3 totals 12 residues. In DNA form, the CDR3 reads TGTGCCAGCAGTTCCCGGACCGGGGAGCTGTTTTTT. This translates into CASSSRTGELFF. The variable domain in full, with the rest retrieved from reference TRBV2 and TRBJ2-2, is EPEVTQTPSHQVTQMGQEVILRCVPISNHLYFYWYRQILGQKVEFLVSFYNNEISEKSEIFDDQFSVERPDGSNFTLKIRSTKLEDSAMYFCASSSRTGELFFGEGSRLTVL.

The chain is built from TRBV10-3 and TRBJ1-2, with D hard to call. This CDR3 region has 14 residues. V was cut by 2 bases and J by 1 base, with 8 bases left in between. Germline CDR1 is ENHRY and CDR2 is SYGVKD. The chain's CDR3 is CAISERTNNYGYTF. The CDR3 DNA reads TGTGCCATCAGTGAGAGAACAAATAACTATGGCTACACCTTC.

The rearrangement uses TRBV25-1 and TRBJ1-2, with D hard to call. The germline V gene encodes CDR1 MGHDK and CDR2 SYGVNS. CDR3 size: 12 residues. V was trimmed by 2 bases and J by 4 bases, leaving 5 bases between them. The CDR3 DNA sequence: TGTGCCAGCAGTGAAGTCAGCTATGGCTACACCTTC. Protein product: CASSEVSYGYTF.

The rearrangement uses TRBV15 and TRBJ1-5, with D possibly being TRBD1 (6 bases). Per the germline V gene, CDR1 is LNHNV and CDR2 is YYDKDF (reference sequence). The CDR3 length is 16 residues. The germline V and J ends were trimmed by 2 bases and 4 bases, with 15 bases remaining between them. CDR3 protein: CATSRSPGEWNQPQHF. The DNA of the CDR3 is TGTGCCACCAGCAGATCTCCAGGGGAATGGAATCAGCCCCAGCATTTT. Complete variable domain (other parts from reference TRBV15 and TRBJ1-5): DAMVIQNPRYQVTQFGKPVTLSCSQTLNHNVMYWYQQKSSQAPKLLFHYYDKDFNNEADTPDNFQSRRPNTSFCFLDIRSPGLGDTAMYLCATSRSPGEWNQPQHFGDGTRLSIL.

This sequence joins TRBV11-3 and TRBJ2-4; tentative D call: TRBD1 (6 bases). With 2 bases removed from V and 1 base from J, the gap between germline ends came to 15 bases. Per germline, CDR1 SGHNT and CDR2 YENEEA. The CDR3 loop spans 17 amino acids. CDR3 in DNA: TGTGCCAGCAGCTTAAAGGACAGCGCCGGGGCCAAAAACATTCAGTACTTC. Residues: CASSLKDSAGAKNIQYF.

The chain links TRBV15 to TRBJ2-7, with 11 bases that match TRBD1. There are 16 residues in the CDR3. The V gene's germline CDR1 is LNHNV and CDR2 YYDKDF (reference sequence). The trim removed 0 bases at V and 6 bases at J, leaving 7 bases unmatched. CDR3 protein: CATSREPGQGVREQYF. In DNA form, the CDR3 reads TGTGCCACCAGCAGAGAGCCGGGACAGGGGGTACGCGAGCAGTACTTC.

The chain joins TRBV5-1 to TRBJ2-2; D is possibly TRBD2 (6 bases). CDR1 is SGHRS, CDR2 YFSETQ, per germline. The germline V and J ends were trimmed by 0 bases and 8 bases, with 8 bases remaining between them. The CDR3 consists of 13 residues. The CDR3 sequence is CASSLAAGGELFF. DNA of the CDR3: TGCGCCAGCAGCTTGGCCGCGGGAGGGGAGCTGTTTTTT.

The V gene is TRBV7-8, the J gene TRBJ1-2; no definite D call. V dropped 5 bases and J dropped 3 bases, with 13 bases sitting between them. Germline lookup yields CDR1 SGHVS and CDR2 FQNEAQ. There are 14 residues in the CDR3. CDR3 sequence reads: CASSPYPGDYGYTF. DNA for the CDR3: TGTGCCAGCAGCCCCTACCCCGGGGACTATGGCTACACCTTC.

The chain links TRBV19 to TRBJ1-4; 9 bases fit TRBD1. Unmatched junction bases numbered 8, after V lost 8 bases and J lost 4 bases. The length of the CDR3 is 15 residues. In germline, CDR1 is LNHDA, CDR2 SQIVND (reference sequence). DNA of the CDR3: TGTGCCAGTGCCTGGGGGGACAGGGATAATGAAAAACTGTTTTTT. Translation gives CASAWGDRDNEKLFF. The full variable domain, completed using reference TRBV19 and TRBJ1-4, is DGGITQSPKYLFRKEGQNVTLSCEQNLNHDAMYWYRQDPGQGLRLIYYSQIVNDFQKGDIAEGYSVSREKKESFPLTVTSAQKNPTAFYLCASAWGDRDNEKLFFGSGTQLSVL.

This rearrangement joins TRBV28 to TRBJ1-2, with 7 bases fitting TRBD1. CDR1 and CDR2 (germline): MDHEN, SYDVKM. V gave up 3 bases and J gave up 7 bases; unmatched junction bases: 8. This CDR3 has 14 residues. CDR3 loop: CASSFMVTGFGYTF. DNA for the CDR3: TGTGCCAGCAGTTTTATGGTGACAGGGTTTGGCTACACCTTC.

The chain recombines TRBV5-4 with TRBJ2-2, with TRBD1 identical over 9 bases. The length of the CDR3 is 15 residues. V trimming: 0 bases; J trimming: 7 bases; junction bases outside the gene matches: 4. The germline V gene has CDR1 SGHNT and CDR2 YYREEE (reference sequence). This CDR3 is CASSLGTGEVGELFF. The CDR3 bases are TGTGCCAGCAGCTTGGGGACAGGGGAGGTCGGGGAGCTGTTTTTT.

The chain recombines TRBV6-5 with TRBJ1-6; TRBD1 aligns across 7 bases. The CDR3 is made up of 15 amino acids. Germline CDR1 and CDR2: MNHEY and SVGAGI. With V trimmed by 7 bases and J by 0 bases, 3 bases remained unmatched. CDR3 in DNA: TGTGCCAGCACTCGGGACAGCTCCTATAATTCACCCCTCCACTTT. It encodes CASTRDSSYNSPLHF.

V is TRBV3-1 (or the pseudogene TRBV3-2) and J is TRBJ1-6, with D tentatively TRBD1 (5 bases). The CDR3 covers 15 residues. Germline assignment: CDR1 LGHDT and CDR2 YNNKEL (reference sequence). V dropped 1 base and J dropped 10 bases, with 14 bases sitting between them. The CDR3 nucleotides read TGTGCCAGCAGCCAAGGCCAGGGTATTCGGTCACCCCTCCACTTT. It translates to CASSQGQGIRSPLHF.

The chain recombines TRBV6-6 with TRBJ1-3; 11 nucleotides line up with TRBD1. V lost 5 bases and J lost 3; bases outside the gene matches: 3. This CDR3 spans 15 amino acids. The germline V gene has CDR1 MNHNY and CDR2 SVGAGI (reference sequence). DNA for the CDR3: TGTGCCAGCAGTGGGACAGGGGGAAGTGGAAACACCATATATTTT. Encoded protein: CASSGTGGSGNTIYF.

The rearrangement joins TRBV6-4 to TRBJ1-5, with 7 bases aligning to TRBD1. Germline assignment: CDR1 MRHNA and CDR2 SNTAGT. After removal of 6 bases from V and 0 bases from J, the junction contained 5 bases not matched to a gene. The CDR3 consists of 15 residues. The CDR3 protein is CASSPGQYSNQPQHF. CDR3 coding DNA: TGTGCCAGCAGCCCGGGACAGTATAGCAATCAGCCCCAGCATTTT.

This clone was counted between two and nine times. The chain employs TRBV5-1 and TRBJ1-1, with 9 bases aligning to TRBD1. The CDR3 has 15 residues. Germline V gene sequence: CDR1 SGHRS, CDR2 YFSETQ. The ends lost 4 bases at V and 1 base at J; junction bases unmatched: 5. The CDR3 region is CASSQGQGWNTEAFF. The DNA for the CDR3 is TGCGCCAGCAGCCAAGGACAGGGGTGGAACACTGAAGCTTTCTTT.

The chain recombines TRBV10-3 with TRBJ1-2; tentative D call: TRBD1 (5 bases). The V gene lost 10 bases and the J gene lost 4 bases, with 16 bases spanning the gap. The CDR3 is made up of 13 amino acids. Germline V gene lookup returns CDR1 ENHRY and CDR2 SYGVKD. The CDR3, as DNA: TGTGCCACCGGAGGGGACCGGATCTATGGCTACACCTTC. Amino acids: CATGGDRIYGYTF.